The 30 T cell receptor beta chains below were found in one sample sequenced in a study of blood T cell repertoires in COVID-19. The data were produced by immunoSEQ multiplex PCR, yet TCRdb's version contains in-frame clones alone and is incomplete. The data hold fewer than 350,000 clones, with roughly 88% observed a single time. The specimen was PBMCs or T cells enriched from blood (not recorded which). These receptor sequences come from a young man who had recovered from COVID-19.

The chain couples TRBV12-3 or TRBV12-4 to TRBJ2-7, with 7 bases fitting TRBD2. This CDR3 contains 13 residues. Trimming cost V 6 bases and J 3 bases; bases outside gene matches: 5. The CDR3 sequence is CASSIGLGYEQYF. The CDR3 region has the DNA TGTGCCAGCAGCATAGGACTAGGCTACGAGCAGTACTTC.

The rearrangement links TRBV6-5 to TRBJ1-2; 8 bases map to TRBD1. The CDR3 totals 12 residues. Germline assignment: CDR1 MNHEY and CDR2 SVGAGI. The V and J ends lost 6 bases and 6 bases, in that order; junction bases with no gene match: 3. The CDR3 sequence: CASSTRGHGYTF. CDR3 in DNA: TGTGCCAGCAGCACCAGGGGGCATGGCTACACCTTC.

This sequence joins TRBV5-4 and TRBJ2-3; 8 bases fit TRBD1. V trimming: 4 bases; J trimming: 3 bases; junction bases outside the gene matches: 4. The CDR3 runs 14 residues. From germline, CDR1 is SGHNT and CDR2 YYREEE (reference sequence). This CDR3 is CASSPGQGTDTQYF. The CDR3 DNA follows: TGTGCCAGCAGCCCCGGACAGGGTACAGATACGCAGTATTTT.

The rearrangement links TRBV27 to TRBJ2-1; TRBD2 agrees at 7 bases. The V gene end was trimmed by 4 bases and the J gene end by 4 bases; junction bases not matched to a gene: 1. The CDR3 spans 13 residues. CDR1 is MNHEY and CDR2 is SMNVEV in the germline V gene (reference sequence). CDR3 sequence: CASSWEGYNEQFF. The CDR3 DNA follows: TGTGCCAGCAGTTGGGAGGGTTACAATGAGCAGTTCTTC.

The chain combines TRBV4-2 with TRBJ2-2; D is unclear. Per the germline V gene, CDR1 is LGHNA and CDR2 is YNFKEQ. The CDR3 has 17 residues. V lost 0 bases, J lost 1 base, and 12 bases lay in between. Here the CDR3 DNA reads TGTGCCAGCAGCCAAGAGGGCCAGCTATTGAACACCGGGGAGCTGTTTTTT. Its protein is CASSQEGQLLNTGELFF.

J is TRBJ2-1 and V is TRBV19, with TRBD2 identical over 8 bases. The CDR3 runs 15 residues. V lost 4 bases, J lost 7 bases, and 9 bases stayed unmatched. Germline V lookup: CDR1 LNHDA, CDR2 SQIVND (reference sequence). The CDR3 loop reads CASSNPGLVGNEQFF. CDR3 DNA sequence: TGTGCCAGTAGTAACCCGGGACTAGTGGGAAATGAGCAGTTCTTC.

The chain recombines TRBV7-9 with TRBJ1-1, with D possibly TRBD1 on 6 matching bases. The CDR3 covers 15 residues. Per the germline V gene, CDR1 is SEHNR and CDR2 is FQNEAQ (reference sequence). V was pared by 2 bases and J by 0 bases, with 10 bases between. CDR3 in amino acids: CASSLTGGMNTEAFF. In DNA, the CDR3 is TGTGCCAGCAGCTTAACTGGGGGCATGAACACTGAAGCTTTCTTT.

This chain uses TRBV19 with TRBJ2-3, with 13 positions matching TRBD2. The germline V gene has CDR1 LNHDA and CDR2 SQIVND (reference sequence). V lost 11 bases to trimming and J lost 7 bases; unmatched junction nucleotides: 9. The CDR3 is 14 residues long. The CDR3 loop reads CASRLAGGSYTQYF. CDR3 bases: TGTGCCTCCCGACTAGCGGGGGGTTCTTATACGCAGTATTTT.

Here the CDR3 reads CASTPRSSGNTIYF. CDR3 bases: TGTGCCAGCACACCACGCAGCTCTGGAAACACCATATATTTT. The genes are TRBV7-2 and TRBJ1-3; D remains ambiguous. The germline CDR1 and CDR2 sequences are SGHTA and FQGNSA. The CDR3 covers 14 residues. Trimming stripped 7 bases from V and 0 bases from J, with 10 bases between.

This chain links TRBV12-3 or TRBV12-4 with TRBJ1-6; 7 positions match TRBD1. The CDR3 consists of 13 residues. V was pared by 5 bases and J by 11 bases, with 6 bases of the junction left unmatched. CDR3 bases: TGTGCCAGCAGTAGACAGGGATCGGCACCCCTCCACTTT. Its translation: CASSRQGSAPLHF.

CDR3 region: CASSYDGMGTEAFF. The CDR3 nucleotides are TGTGCCAGCAGTTATGACGGGATGGGCACTGAAGCTTTCTTT. This chain connects TRBV6-5 to TRBJ1-1; D unclear. CDR1 is MNHEY and CDR2 is SVGAGI in the germline V gene. The CDR3 consists of 14 residues. V was pared by 3 bases and J by 4 bases, with 12 bases between.

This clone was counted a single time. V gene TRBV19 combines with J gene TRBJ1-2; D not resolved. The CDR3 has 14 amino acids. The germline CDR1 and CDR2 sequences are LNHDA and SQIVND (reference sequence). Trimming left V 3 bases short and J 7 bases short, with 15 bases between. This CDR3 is CASSIGTASGGYTF. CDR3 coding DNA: TGTGCCAGTAGTATCGGTACGGCTTCGGGTGGCTACACCTTC.

The CDR3 sequence: CASSSPPSGGSTGELFF. The CDR3 bases are TGCGCCAGCAGCTCCCCTCCTAGCGGGGGGTCCACCGGGGAGCTGTTTTTT. The gene calls are TRBV5-1 and TRBJ2-2; TRBD2 matches at 11 bases. Trimming took 3 bases from V and 4 from J; bases not matched to a gene: 8. CDR3 length equals 17 residues. The germline gives CDR1 SGHRS, CDR2 YFSETQ.

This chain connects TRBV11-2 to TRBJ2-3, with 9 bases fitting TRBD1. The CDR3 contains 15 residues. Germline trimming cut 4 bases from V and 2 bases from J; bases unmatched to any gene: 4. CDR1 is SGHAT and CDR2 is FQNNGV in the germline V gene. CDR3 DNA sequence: TGTGCCAGCAGCTCCGACAGGGGGAACACAGATACGCAGTATTTT. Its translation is CASSSDRGNTDTQYF.

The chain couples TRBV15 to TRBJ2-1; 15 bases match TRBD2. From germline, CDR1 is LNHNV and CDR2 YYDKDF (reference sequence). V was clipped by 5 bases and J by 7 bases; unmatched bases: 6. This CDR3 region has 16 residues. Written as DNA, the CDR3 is TGTGCCACCAGCCCCGGGACTAGCGGGGGGCTGAATGAGCAGTTCTTC. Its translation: CATSPGTSGGLNEQFF. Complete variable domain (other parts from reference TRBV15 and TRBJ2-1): DAMVIQNPRYQVTQFGKPVTLSCSQTLNHNVMYWYQQKSSQAPKLLFHYYDKDFNNEADTPDNFQSRRPNTSFCFLDIRSPGLGDTAMYLCATSPGTSGGLNEQFFGPGTRLTVL.

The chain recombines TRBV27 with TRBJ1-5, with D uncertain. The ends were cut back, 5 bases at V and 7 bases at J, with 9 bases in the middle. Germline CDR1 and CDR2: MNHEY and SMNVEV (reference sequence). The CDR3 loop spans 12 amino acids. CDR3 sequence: CASSTGRQPQHF. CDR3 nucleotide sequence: TGTGCCAGCAGTACTGGCAGGCAGCCCCAGCATTTT.

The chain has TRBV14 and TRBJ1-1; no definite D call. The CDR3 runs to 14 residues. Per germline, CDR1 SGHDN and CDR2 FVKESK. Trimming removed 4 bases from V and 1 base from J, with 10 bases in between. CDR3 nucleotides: TGTGCCAGCAGCCTAGGCGGCCAGAACACTGAAGCTTTCTTT. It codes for CASSLGGQNTEAFF.

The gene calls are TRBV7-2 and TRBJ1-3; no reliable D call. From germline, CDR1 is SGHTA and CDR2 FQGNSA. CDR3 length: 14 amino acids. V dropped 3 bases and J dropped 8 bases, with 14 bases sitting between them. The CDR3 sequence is CASSLRQPWDTIYF. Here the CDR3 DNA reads TGTGCCAGCAGCTTGAGGCAGCCCTGGGACACCATATATTTT.

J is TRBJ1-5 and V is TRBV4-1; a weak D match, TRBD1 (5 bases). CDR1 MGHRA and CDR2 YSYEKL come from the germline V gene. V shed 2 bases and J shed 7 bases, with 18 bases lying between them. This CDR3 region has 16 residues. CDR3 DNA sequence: TGCGCCAGCAGCCAAAGGTACTCAGGGTCGGGCCAGCCCCAGCATTTT. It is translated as CASSQRYSGSGQPQHF.

DNA of the CDR3: TGTGCCAGCAGCCCAACTCAGGGGGCCAAAAGATACGAGCAGTACTTC. Translating gives CASSPTQGAKRYEQYF. V is TRBV7-9 and J is TRBJ2-7, with 8 bases matching TRBD1. J was trimmed by 4 bases and V by 5 bases; bases with no gene match: 13. Germline values: CDR1 SEHNR, CDR2 FQNEAQ (reference sequence). The CDR3 contains 16 residues. The variable domain in full, with the rest retrieved from reference TRBV7-9 and TRBJ2-7, is DTGVSQNPRHKITKRGQNVTFRCDPISEHNRLYWYRQTLGQGPEFLTYFQNEAQLEKSRLLSDRFSAERPKGSFSTLEIQRTEQGDSAMYLCASSPTQGAKRYEQYFGPGTRLTVT.

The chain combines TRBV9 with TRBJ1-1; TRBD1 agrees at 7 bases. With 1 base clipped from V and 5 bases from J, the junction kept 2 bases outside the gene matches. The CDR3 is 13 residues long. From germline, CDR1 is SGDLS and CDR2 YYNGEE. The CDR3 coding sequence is TGTGCCAGCAGCGTATCAGGGGGGACTGAAGCTTTCTTT. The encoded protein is CASSVSGGTEAFF.

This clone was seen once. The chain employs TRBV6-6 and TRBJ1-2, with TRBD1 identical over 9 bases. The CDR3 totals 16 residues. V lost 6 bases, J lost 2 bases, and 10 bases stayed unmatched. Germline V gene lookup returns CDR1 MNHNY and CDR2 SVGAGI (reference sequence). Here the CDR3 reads CASSPGQGRGNYGYTF. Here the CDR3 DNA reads TGTGCCAGCAGCCCGGGACAGGGACGGGGGAACTATGGCTACACCTTC.

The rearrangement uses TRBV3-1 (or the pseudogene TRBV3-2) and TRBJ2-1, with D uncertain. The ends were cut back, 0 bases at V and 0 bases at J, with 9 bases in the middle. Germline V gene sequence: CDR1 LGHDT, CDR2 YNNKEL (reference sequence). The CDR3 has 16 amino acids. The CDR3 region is CASSQDSGVSYNEQFF. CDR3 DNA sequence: TGTGCCAGCAGCCAAGATTCGGGTGTCTCCTACAATGAGCAGTTCTTC.

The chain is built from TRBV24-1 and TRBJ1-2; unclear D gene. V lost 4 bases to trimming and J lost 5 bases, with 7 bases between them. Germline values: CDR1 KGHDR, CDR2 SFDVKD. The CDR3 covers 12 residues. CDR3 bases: TGTGCCACCAGTGAGTCAAATTATGGCTACACCTTC. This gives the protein CATSESNYGYTF.

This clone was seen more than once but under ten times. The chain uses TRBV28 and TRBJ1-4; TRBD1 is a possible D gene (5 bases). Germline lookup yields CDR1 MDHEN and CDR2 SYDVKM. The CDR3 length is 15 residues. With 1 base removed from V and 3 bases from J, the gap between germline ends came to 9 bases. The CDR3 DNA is TGTGCCAGCAGTTTATCGGGGGGTTCTAATGAAAAACTGTTTTTT. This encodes CASSLSGGSNEKLFF.

CDR3 nucleotide sequence: TGTGCCTGGGAGACCCCAAAGCGGGGGGGCCACTATGAGCAGTTCTTC. It codes for CAWETPKRGGHYEQFF. The chain couples TRBV30 to TRBJ2-1; TRBD2 matches at 10 bases. This CDR3 contains 16 residues. CDR1 is GTSNPN and CDR2 is SVGIG in the germline V gene (reference sequence). The trim removed 5 bases at V and 8 bases at J, leaving 15 bases unmatched.

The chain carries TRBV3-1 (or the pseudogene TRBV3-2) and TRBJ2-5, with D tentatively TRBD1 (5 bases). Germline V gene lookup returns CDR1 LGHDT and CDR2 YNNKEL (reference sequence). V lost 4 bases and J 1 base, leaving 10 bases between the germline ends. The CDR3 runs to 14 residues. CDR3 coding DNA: TGTGCCAGCAGCCCGCGGACAATCCAAGAGACCCAGTACTTC. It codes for CASSPRTIQETQYF.

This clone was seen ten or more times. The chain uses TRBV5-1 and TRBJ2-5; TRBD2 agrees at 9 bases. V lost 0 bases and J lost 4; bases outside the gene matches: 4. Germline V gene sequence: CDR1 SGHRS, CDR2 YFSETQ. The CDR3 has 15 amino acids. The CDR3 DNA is TGCGCCAGCAGCTTGGCAGGTAGCGGGGGAGAGACCCAGTACTTC. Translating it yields CASSLAGSGGETQYF.

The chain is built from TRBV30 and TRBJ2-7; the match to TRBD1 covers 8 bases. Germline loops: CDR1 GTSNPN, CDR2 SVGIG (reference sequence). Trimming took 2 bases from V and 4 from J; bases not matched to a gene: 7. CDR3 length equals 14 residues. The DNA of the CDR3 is TGTGCCTGGAGTCGGGCAGGGGGCAGGTACGAGCAGTACTTC. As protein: CAWSRAGGRYEQYF.

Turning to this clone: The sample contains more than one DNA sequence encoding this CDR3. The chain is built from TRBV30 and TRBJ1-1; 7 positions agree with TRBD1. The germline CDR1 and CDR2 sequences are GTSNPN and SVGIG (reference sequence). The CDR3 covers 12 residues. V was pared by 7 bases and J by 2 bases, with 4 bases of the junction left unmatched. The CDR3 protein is CASHRGNTEAFF. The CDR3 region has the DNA TGTGCCTCACACAGGGGAAACACTGAAGCTTTCTTT. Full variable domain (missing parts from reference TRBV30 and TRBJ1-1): SQTIHQWPATLVQPVGSPLSLECTVEGTSNPNLYWYRQAAGRGLQLLFYSVGIGQISSEVPQNLSASRPQDRQFILSSKKLLLSDSGFYLCASHRGNTEAFFGQGTRLTVV.